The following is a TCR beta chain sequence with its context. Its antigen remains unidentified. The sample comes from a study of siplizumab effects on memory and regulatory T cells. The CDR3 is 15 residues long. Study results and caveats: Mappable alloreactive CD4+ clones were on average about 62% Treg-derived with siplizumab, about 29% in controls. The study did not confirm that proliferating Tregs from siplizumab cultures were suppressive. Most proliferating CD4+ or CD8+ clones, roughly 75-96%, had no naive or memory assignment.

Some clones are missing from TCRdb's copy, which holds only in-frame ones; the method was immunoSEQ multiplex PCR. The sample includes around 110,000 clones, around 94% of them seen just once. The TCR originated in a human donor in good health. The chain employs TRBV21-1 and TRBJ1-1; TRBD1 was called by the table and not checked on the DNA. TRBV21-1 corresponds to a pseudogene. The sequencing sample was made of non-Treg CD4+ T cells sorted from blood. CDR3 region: CASSPSYRMNTEAFF. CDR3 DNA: TGTGCCAGCAGCCCATCGTACAGAATGAACACTGAAGCTTTCTTT.